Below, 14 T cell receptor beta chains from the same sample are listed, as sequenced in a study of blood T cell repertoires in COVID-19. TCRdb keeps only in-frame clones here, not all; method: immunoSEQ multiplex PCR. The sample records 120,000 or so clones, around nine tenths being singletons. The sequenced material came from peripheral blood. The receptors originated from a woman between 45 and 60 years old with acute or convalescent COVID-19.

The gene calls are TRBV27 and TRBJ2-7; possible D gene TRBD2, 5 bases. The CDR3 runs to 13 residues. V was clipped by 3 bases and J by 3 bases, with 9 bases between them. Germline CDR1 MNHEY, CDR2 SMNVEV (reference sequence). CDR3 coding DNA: TGTGCCAGCAGTTTTAAGGGAGTCTACGAGCAGTACTTC. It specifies CASSFKGVYEQYF.

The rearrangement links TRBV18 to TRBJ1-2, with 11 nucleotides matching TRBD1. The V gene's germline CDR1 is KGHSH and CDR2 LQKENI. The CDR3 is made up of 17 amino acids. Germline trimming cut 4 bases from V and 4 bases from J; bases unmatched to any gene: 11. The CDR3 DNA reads TGTGCCAGCTCACTAGCGGGACAGGGGGTTCTCGGCTATGGCTACACCTTC. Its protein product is CASSLAGQGVLGYGYTF.

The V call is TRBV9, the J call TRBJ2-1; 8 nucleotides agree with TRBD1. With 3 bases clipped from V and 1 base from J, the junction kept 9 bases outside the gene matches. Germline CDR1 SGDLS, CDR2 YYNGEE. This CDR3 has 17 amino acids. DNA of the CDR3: TGTGCCAGCAGCGACCGCTTGGGACAGGAATCCTACAATGAGCAGTTCTTC. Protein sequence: CASSDRLGQESYNEQFF.

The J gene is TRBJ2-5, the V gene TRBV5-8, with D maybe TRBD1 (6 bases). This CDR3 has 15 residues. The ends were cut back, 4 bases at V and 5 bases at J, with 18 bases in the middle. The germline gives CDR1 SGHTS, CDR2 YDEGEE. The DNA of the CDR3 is TGTGCCAGCAGCCTCATGGGACAACTCCGGGAGACCCAGTACTTC. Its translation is CASSLMGQLRETQYF.

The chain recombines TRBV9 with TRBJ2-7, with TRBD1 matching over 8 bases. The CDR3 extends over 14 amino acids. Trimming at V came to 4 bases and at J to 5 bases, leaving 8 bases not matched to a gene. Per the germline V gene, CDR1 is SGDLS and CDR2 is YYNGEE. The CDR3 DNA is TGTGCCAGCAGCACCGGACAGGGAGTCGACGAGCAGTACTTC. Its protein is CASSTGQGVDEQYF.

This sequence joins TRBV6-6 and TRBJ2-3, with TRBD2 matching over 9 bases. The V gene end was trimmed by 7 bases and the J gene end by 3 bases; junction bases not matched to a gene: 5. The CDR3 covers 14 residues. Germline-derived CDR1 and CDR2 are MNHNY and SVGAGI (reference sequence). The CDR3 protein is CASTESGGTDTQYF. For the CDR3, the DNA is TGTGCCAGCACCGAGAGCGGGGGGACAGATACGCAGTATTTT.

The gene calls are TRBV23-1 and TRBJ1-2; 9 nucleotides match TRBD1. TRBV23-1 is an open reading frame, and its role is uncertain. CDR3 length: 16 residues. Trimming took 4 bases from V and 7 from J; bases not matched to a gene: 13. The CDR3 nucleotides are TGCGCCAGCAGTCGAGGGACAGGGCCCCCTTCAGCTGGCTACACCTTC. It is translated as CASSRGTGPPSAGYTF.

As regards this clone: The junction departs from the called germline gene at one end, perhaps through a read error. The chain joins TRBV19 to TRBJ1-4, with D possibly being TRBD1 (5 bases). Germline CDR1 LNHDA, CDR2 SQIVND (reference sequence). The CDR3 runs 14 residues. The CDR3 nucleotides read TGTGCCAGTAGTCCCGGGACGGGGGATGAAGAACTGTTTTTT. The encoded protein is CASSPGTGDEELFF.

Here the CDR3 DNA reads TGTGCCAGCTCACCAAGCCAGGGGACAGATACGCAGTATTTT. Amino acids: CASSPSQGTDTQYF. This chain uses TRBV18 with TRBJ2-3, with a possible D match to TRBD1 (6 bases). Germline loops: CDR1 KGHSH, CDR2 LQKENI. V gave up 2 bases and J gave up 3 bases, with 9 bases separating them. The CDR3 consists of 14 residues.

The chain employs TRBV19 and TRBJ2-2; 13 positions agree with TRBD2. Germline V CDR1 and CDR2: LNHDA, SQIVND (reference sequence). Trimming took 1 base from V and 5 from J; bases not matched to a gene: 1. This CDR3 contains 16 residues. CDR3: CASSIVTSGRTGELFF. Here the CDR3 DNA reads TGTGCCAGTAGTATAGTGACTAGCGGGAGGACCGGGGAGCTGTTTTTT.

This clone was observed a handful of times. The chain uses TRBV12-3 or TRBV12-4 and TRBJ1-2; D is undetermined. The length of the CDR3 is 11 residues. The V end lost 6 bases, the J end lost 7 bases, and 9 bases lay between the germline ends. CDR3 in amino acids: CASSTYLGYTF. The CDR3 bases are TGTGCCAGCAGCACTTACCTTGGCTACACCTTC.

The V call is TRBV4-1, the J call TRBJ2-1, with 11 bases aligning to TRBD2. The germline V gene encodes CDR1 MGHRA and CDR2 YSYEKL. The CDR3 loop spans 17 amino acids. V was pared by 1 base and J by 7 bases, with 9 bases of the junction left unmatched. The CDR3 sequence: CASSQGRTSGRGNEQFF. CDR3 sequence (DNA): TGCGCCAGCAGCCAAGGGAGAACTAGCGGGAGAGGTAATGAGCAGTTCTTC.

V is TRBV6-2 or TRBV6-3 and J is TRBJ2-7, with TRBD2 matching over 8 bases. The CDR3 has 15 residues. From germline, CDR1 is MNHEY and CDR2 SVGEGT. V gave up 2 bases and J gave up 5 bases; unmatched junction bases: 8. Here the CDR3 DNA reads TGTGCCAGCAGTTACCTCCCTGCGGGAGGCCACGAGCAGTACTTC. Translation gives CASSYLPAGGHEQYF.

In DNA form, the CDR3 reads TGCAGCGGAAGCCCAGGGGCTGGAAACACCATATATTTT. This translates into CSGSPGAGNTIYF. V gene TRBV29-1 combines with J gene TRBJ1-3; possible D gene TRBD1, 6 bases. The germline CDR1 and CDR2 sequences are SQVTM and ANQGSEA. V lost 7 bases and J lost 2, with 12 bases in between. The CDR3 spans 13 residues. Filled out from reference TRBV29-1 and TRBJ1-3, the complete variable domain reads SAVISQKPSRDICQRGTSLTIQCQVDSQVTMMFWYRQQPGQSLTLIATANQGSEATYESGFVIDKFPISRPNLTFSTLTVSNMSPEDSSIYLCSGSPGAGNTIYFGEGSWLTVV.